In this sample, the clone carrying this TCR beta chain turned up a few times. The CDR3 spans 13 residues. The germline V and J ends were trimmed by 3 bases and 5 bases, with 11 bases remaining between them. The germline V gene encodes CDR1 SGHRS and CDR2 YFSETQ. TCRdb analysed the RT-PCR reads with MiXCR anew, one entry per CDR3 protein. The data contain approximately 720,000 distinct CDR3 sequences, 14% of them singletons. This receptor was obtained from a female donor in good health, serving as a healthy control. The chain employs TRBV5-1 and TRBJ1-1, with D perhaps matching TRBD1 (5 bases). The specimen was memory CD4+ T cells from blood. For the CDR3, the DNA is TGCGCCAGCAGCTGGGACTCCCCGACTGAAGCTTTCTTT. Translation: CASSWDSPTEAFF.